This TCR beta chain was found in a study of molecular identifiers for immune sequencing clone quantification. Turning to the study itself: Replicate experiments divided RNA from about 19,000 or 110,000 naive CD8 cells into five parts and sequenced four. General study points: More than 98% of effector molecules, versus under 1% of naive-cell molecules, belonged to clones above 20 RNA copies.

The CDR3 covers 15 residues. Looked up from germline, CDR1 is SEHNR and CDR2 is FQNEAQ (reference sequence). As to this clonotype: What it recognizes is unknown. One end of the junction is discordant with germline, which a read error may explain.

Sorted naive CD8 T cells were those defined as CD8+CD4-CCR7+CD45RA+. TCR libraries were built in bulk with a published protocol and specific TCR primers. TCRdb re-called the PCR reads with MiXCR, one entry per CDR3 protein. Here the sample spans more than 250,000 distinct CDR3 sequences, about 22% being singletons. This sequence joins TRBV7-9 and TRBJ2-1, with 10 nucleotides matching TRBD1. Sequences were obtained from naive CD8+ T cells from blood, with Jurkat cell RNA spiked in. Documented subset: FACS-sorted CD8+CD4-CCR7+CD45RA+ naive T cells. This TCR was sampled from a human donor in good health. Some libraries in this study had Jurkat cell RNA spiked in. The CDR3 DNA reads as TGCGCCAGCAGAGAGGGACAGGGGCCCTACAATGAGCAGTTCTTC. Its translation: CASREGQGPYNEQFF. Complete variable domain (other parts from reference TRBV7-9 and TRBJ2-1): DTGVSQNPRHKITKRGQNVTFRCDPISEHNRLYWYRQTLGQGPEFLTYFQNEAQLEKSRLLSDRFSAERPKGSFSTLEIQRTEQGDSAMYLCASREGQGPYNEQFFGPGTRLTVL.